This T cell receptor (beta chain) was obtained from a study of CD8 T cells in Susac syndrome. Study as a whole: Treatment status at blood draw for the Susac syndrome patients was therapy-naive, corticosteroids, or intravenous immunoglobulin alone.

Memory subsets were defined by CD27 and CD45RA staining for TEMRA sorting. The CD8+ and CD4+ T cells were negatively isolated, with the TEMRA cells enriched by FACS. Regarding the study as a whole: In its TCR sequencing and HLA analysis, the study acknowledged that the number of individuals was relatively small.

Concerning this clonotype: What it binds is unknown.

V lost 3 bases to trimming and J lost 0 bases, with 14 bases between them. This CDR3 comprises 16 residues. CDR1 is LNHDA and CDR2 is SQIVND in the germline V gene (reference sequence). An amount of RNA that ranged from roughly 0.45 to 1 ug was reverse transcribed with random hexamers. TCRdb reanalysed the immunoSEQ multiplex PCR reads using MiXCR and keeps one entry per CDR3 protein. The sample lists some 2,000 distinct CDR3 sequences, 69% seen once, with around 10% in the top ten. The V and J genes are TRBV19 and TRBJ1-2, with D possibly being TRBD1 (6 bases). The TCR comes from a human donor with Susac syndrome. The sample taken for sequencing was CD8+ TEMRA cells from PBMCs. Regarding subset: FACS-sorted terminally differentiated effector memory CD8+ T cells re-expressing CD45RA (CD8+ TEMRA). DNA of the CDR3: TGTGCCAGTAGTATCGTAACAGGGTTGGCTAACTATGGCTACACCTTC. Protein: CASSIVTGLANYGYTF.